This T cell receptor (beta chain) comes out of a study of shared clonotypes between healthy human individuals. Overall study context: Three CD4 naive, three CD4 memory, two CD8 naive and one CD8 memory plate were used per donor.

The deep-level immunoSEQ assay was used. The method was immunoSEQ multiplex PCR; TCRdb's version includes in-frame clones alone and lacks a portion of them. The table records over 2 million clones, about nine tenths of them present only once. Between the trimmed V and J ends, which lost 1 base and 4 bases, there was a span of 13 bases. CDR1 is SGHNT and CDR2 is YENEEA in the germline V gene. CDR3 length: 15 amino acids. As regards this clone: The antigen is unknown.

Study-level points and caveats: Among donors, the sharing of clonotypes was expected to be influenced by sequencing depth. In this cohort, only blood was sampled, and tissue repertoires likely differ.

This receptor was identified in a man younger than 35 in good health. Some clones in this sample may be carry-over from other donors' samples. The sample taken for sequencing was naive CD4+ T cells from PBMCs. Documented subset: CD45RA+ positively selected. V and J are TRBV11-3 and TRBJ1-1; unclear D gene. CDR3 loop: CASSLGAQLSTEAFF. CDR3 nucleotide sequence: TGTGCCAGCAGCTTAGGTGCTCAGTTGAGCACTGAAGCTTTCTTT.